This is a list of T cell receptor beta chains from one sample in a study of control samples from healthy donors and cancer patients. Only in-frame clones appear in the TCRdb table, and some are missing; sequencing was by immunoSEQ multiplex PCR. Altogether 75,000 to 100,000 clones are present, approximately 92% being singletons, with the ten largest covering approximately 3%. Sequencing was done on a sample of blood. All receptors come from a human donor in good health. The donor label of this sample is uncertain. Both conserved end residues are part of each CDR3. A D gene is named only where the DNA matches it firmly.

>TRBV7-9|17|TRBD2
CASSSQIIGLAYNEQFF
>TRBV7-9|17|-
CASSLWVSYSGANVLTF
>TRBV15|16|-
CATSRDFGLLTEKLFF
>TRBV5-1|15|-
CASSLDLAVYNEQFF
>TRBV6-5|13|-
CASTRESTDTQYF
>TRBV30|13|-
CAWSVVGSWAQYF
>TRBV5-1|17|TRBD1
CASSTGQGMVGGPEAFF
>TRBV5-1|15|TRBD1
CASSLEQGSWETQYF
>TRBV5-4|15|-
CASSPGGRTNEKLFF
>TRBV19|15|TRBD2
CASRELAGVHNEQFF
>TRBV30|16|TRBD1
CAWSFTTGGFRNTIYF
>TRBV6-1|16|-
CASSEAAGILNTEAFF
>TRBV10-3|15|-
CAISESRGQNGELFF
>TRBV7-6|15|-
CASSAGSWSNQPQHF
>TRBV7-2|13|-
CASSRWGATEAFF
>TRBV12-3/TRBV12-4|13|-
CASGDVQGVGYTF
>TRBV20-1|16|TRBD1
CSASGTGGNTNEKLFF
>TRBV7-6|14|-
CASSRRTENTEAFF